Sequencing of this T cell receptor beta chain was carried out in a study of technical replicates of blood from a few donors. This clone came up once. Here immunoSEQ multiplex PCR was the method, and the copy in TCRdb shows in-frame clones only, minus some. The sample includes tens of thousands of clones, approximately 97% of them seen just once. In germline, CDR1 is SGHVS, CDR2 FQNEAQ. CDR3 size: 17 residues. Trimming cost V 3 bases and J 4 bases, with 18 bases left between them. This clonotype was sampled from a human donor in good health. The sample comprised T cells isolated from PBMCs. The gene calls are TRBV7-8 and TRBJ2-2; perhaps TRBD1 as D (5 bases). CDR3 DNA sequence: TGTGCCAGCAGCTTTGGTCCGGGCAGGACAAGCACCGGGGAGCTGTTTTTT. Protein: CASSFGPGRTSTGELFF.